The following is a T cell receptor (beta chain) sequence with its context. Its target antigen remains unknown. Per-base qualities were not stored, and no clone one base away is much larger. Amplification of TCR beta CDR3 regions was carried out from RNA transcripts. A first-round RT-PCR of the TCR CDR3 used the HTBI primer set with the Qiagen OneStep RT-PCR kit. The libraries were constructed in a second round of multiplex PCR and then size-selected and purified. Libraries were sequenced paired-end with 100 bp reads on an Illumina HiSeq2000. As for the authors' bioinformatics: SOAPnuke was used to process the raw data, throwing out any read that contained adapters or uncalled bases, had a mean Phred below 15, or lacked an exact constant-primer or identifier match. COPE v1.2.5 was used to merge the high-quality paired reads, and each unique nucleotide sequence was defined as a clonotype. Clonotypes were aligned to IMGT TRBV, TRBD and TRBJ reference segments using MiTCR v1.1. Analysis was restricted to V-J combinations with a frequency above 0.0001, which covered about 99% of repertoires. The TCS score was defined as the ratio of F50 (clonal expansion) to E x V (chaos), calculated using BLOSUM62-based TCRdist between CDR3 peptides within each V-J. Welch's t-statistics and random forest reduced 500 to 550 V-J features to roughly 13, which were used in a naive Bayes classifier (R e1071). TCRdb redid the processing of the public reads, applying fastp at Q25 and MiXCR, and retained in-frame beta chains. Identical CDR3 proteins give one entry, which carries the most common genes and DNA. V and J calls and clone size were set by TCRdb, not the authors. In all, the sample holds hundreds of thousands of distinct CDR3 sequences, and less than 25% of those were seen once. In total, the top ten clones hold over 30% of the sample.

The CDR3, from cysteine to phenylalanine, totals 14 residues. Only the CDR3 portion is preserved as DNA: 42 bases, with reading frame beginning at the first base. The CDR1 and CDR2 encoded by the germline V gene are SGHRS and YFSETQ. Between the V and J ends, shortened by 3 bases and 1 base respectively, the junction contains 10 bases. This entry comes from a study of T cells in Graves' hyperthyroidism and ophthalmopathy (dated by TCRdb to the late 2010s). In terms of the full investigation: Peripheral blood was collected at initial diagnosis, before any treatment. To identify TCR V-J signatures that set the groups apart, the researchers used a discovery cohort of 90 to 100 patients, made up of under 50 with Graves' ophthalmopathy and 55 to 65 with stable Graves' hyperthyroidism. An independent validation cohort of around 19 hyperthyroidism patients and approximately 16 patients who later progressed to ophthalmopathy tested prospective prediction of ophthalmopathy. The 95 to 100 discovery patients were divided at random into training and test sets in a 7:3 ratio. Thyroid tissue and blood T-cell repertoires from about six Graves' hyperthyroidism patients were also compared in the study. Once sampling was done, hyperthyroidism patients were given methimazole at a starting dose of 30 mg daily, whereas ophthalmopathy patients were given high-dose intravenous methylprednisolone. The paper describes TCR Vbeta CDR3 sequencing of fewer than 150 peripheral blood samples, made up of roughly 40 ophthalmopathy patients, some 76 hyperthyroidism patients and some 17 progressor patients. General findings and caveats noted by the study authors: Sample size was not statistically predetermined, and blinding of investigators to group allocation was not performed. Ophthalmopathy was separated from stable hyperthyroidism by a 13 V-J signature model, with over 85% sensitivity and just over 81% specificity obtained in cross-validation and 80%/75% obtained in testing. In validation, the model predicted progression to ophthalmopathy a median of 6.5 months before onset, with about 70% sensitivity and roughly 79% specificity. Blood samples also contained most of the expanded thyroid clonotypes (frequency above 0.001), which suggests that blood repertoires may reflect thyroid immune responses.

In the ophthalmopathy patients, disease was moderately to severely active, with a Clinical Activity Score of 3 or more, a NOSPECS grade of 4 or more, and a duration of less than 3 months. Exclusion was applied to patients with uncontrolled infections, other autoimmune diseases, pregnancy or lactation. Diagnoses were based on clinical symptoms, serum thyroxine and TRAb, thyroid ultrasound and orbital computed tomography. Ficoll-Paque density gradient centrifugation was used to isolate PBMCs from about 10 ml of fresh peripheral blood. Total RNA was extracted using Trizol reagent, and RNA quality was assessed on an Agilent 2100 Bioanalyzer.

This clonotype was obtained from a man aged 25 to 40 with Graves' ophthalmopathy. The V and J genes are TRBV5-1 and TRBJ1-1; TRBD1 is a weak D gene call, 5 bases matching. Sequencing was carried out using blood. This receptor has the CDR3 CASSWLGPNTEAFF. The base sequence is TGCGCCAGCAGCTGGCTGGGACCGAACACTGAAGCTTTCTTT.